This TCR beta chain was sequenced for a study of blood T cell repertoires in COVID-19. Background on the study: Acute and convalescent COVID-19 specimens originated in the United States, Italy and Spain.

Trimming removed 0 bases from V and 3 bases from J; junction bases left unmatched: 4. The CDR3 has 16 amino acids. In germline, CDR1 is MNHEY, CDR2 SVGAGI. Only in-frame clones appear in the TCRdb table, and some are missing; sequencing was by immunoSEQ multiplex PCR. The repertoire includes under 200,000 clones, approximately 80% of them detected once, and 2.5% to 3% sits in the top ten. This receptor was obtained from a woman aged 55-69 years with acute or convalescent COVID-19. The sequencing input was peripheral blood. The gene calls are TRBV6-5 and TRBJ2-4; 8 positions match TRBD2. CDR3 in amino acids: CASSYSNSGGKNIQYF. CDR3 bases: TGTGCCAGCAGTTACTCGAACAGCGGGGGCAAAAACATTCAGTACTTC.